This T cell receptor beta chain is from a study of graft-versus-host responses after intestinal transplantation. Plating combined about 200,000 CFSE-labeled responder cells with about 200,000 irradiated, violet-dye-labeled stimulator cells. Germline values: CDR1 KGHSH, CDR2 LQKENI. With V trimmed by 6 bases and J by 3 bases, 3 bases remained unmatched. The CDR3 totals 14 residues. TCRdb's table, derived via immunoSEQ multiplex PCR, lists solely in-frame clones and lacks some. The sample lists approximately 13,000 clones, less than 40% occurring once. This clonotype was obtained from a human patient who received an intestinal transplant. The chain links TRBV18 to TRBJ2-5; 11 positions agree with TRBD2. This sample comprised alloreactive CD8+ T cells from a mixed lymphocyte reaction culture, obtained before intestinal transplant. Subset here: CFSE-low proliferating T cells sorted from roughly 6-day pre-transplant mixed lymphocyte reaction (GvH or HvG direction). The CDR3 reads CASSQLAGEETQYF. CDR3 nucleotide sequence: TGTGCCAGCTCCCAACTAGCGGGAGAAGAGACCCAGTACTTC.